The 19 T cell receptor beta chains presented below share a single source sample, sequenced in a study of T cells in Graves' hyperthyroidism and ophthalmopathy. TCR beta CDR3 sequences were amplified from RNA transcripts. The primer set for the first-round RT-PCR of the TCR CDR3 was HTBI. TCRdb re-called the multiplex PCR reads with MiXCR, one entry per CDR3 protein. The table records about 96,000 distinct CDR3 sequences, under 65% of them present only once. Sequences were obtained from blood. The receptors were gathered from a woman aged 35 to 49 with Graves' hyperthyroidism.

This clonotype has a count of ten or more. V usage is TRBV28 and J usage is TRBJ1-2; D may be TRBD1 (5 bases). Germline V gene data show CDR1 as MDHEN and CDR2 as SYDVKM. CDR3 size: 12 residues. Trimming took 5 bases from V and 3 from J, leaving 7 bases between them. Written as DNA, the CDR3 is TGTGCCAGCAGTCAGGGTTACTATGGCTACACCTTC. Protein sequence: CASSQGYYGYTF.

The V and J genes are TRBV5-1 and TRBJ1-1; 9 bases fit TRBD1. With 5 bases clipped from V and 0 bases from J, the junction kept 8 bases outside the gene matches. Germline V gene lookup returns CDR1 SGHRS and CDR2 YFSETQ. This CDR3 has 16 amino acids. The CDR3 DNA reads as TGCGCCAGCAGAAACGGACAGGGGAGGATGAACACTGAAGCTTTCTTT. Translating gives CASRNGQGRMNTEAFF.

J is TRBJ2-7 and V is TRBV7-9, with 9 bases identical to TRBD1. V lost 6 bases, J lost 4 bases, and 10 bases stayed unmatched. Germline V gene sequence: CDR1 SEHNR, CDR2 FQNEAQ (reference sequence). The CDR3 is made up of 15 amino acids. The CDR3: CASSNTGTGLYEQYF. For the CDR3, the DNA is TGTGCCAGCAGTAACACCGGGACAGGGTTGTACGAGCAGTACTTC.

The chain has TRBV29-1 and TRBJ2-5; D remains ambiguous. V gave up 4 bases and J gave up 2 bases, with 8 bases separating them. The CDR3 extends over 12 amino acids. The germline V gene has CDR1 SQVTM and CDR2 ANQGSEA. CDR3 sequence (DNA): TGCAGCGTTGCGCAAGATCAAGAGACCCAGTACTTC. Encoded protein: CSVAQDQETQYF.

V usage is TRBV12-3 or TRBV12-4 and J usage is TRBJ1-6, with 8 nucleotides matching TRBD1. This CDR3 has 14 amino acids. Germline trimming cut 4 bases from V and 13 bases from J; bases unmatched to any gene: 9. CDR3 in amino acids: CASSSGTGLMPLHF. CDR3 DNA: TGTGCCAGCAGTTCCGGGACAGGCCTGATGCCCCTCCACTTT.

Points on this clonotype: The junction differs from germline at one of its ends, possibly a read error. The chain links TRBV20-1 to TRBJ2-5; D is perhaps TRBD1 (6 bases). From germline, CDR1 is DFQATT and CDR2 SNEGSKA (reference sequence). There are 11 residues in the CDR3. The DNA of the CDR3 is TGCTGTGCTAGAGGGGGAGAGACCCAGTACTTC. It translates to CCARGGETQYF.

In the case of this clonotype: A read error may account for a junction end that differs from germline. The gene calls are TRBV5-4 and TRBJ1-3; D is possibly TRBD1 (5 bases). The length of the CDR3 is 17 residues. CDR1 and CDR2 (germline): SGHNT, YYREEE (reference sequence). Here the CDR3 DNA reads TGTGCCAGCAGCCTAGACAGCTCTAACTATGGCTTAAACACCATACATTTT. Its protein product is CASSLDSSNYGLNTIHF.

As to this clonotype: This likely comes from a read error, as the CDR3 has no conserved phenylalanine or tryptophan at its end. This chain connects TRBV2 to TRBJ1-5; D is undetermined. Germline CDR1 is SNHLY and CDR2 is FYNNEI. CDR3 length: 14 residues. The CDR3 region is CASREGPGNQPQHL. CDR3 bases: TGTGCCAGCAGGGAAGGCCCTGGCAATCAGCCCCAGCATCTT.

V is TRBV7-2 and J is TRBJ1-3; D ambiguous. Germline assignment: CDR1 SGHTA and CDR2 FQGNSA. The CDR3 contains 18 residues. Trimming shortened V by 6 bases and J by 2 bases, and 23 bases separated the two germline ends. In DNA, the CDR3 is TGTGCCAGCAGTCTGCCCTCTTGGCTACTGACGCCTGGAAACACCATATATTTT. Translation gives CASSLPSWLLTPGNTIYF.

A remark on this clonotype: Germline and junction disagree at one end, which may indicate a read error. This chain uses TRBV19 with TRBJ1-1, with D unresolved. Germline assignment: CDR1 LNHDA and CDR2 SQIVND (reference sequence). The CDR3 sequence is 12 residues long. The CDR3 is CASSIGDIEALF. The CDR3 bases are TGTGCTAGTAGTATCGGAGATATAGAAGCTCTTTTT. Using reference TRBV19 and TRBJ1-1 for the parts outside the CDR3, the full variable domain is DGGITQSPKYLFRKEGQNVTLSCEQNLNHDAMYWYRQDPGQGLRLIYYSQIVNDFQKGDIAEGYSVSREKKESFPLTVTSAQKNPTAFYLCASSIGDIEALFGQGTRLTVV.

This clonotype was observed many times. This chain joins TRBV5-1 and TRBJ1-3, with D unclear. Germline loops: CDR1 SGHRS, CDR2 YFSETQ. The CDR3 length is 13 residues. The V and J ends lost 4 bases and 9 bases respectively, with 14 bases between them. The CDR3 sequence is CASSPTERGTIYF. The CDR3 DNA is TGCGCCAGCAGCCCCACCGAAAGAGGCACCATATATTTT.

On this clonotype: The CDR3 does not close with the conserved phenylalanine or tryptophan, likely indicating a read error. The DNA is omitted, as the CDR3 cannot be located on it reliably, and the CDR3 follows TCRdb's listing. The CDR3: CASRDRPRSYEQYL. V usage is TRBV7-9 and J usage is TRBJ2-7; TRBD1, the D gene given by the table, was not confirmed from the DNA. The CDR3 extends over 14 residues, inclusive of both ends. CDR1 is SEHNR and CDR2 is FQNEAQ in the germline V gene (reference sequence).

This clonotype was seen ten or more times. The J gene is TRBJ1-2, the V gene TRBV10-3; possibly TRBD1 for D (6 bases). Germline CDR1 is ENHRY and CDR2 is SYGVKD. V lost 6 bases to trimming and J lost 4 bases, with 12 bases between them. The CDR3 spans 13 residues. The chain's CDR3 is CAISQGLGYGYTF. Written as DNA, the CDR3 is TGTGCCATCAGCCAGGGGCTGGGCTATGGCTACACCTTC.

This clonotype was picked up many times. The chain links TRBV7-2 to TRBJ2-7; 14 bases match TRBD2. CDR1 and CDR2 (germline): SGHTA, FQGNSA. V was clipped by 5 bases and J by 5 bases; unmatched bases: 17. The CDR3 length is 19 residues. CDR3 DNA: TGTGCCAGCAGCCTTAAGAGACTAGCGGGAGGGAGGACTTCGAACGAGCAGTACTTC. This codes for CASSLKRLAGGRTSNEQYF.

This clonotype is medium-sized in the sample. The chain links TRBV25-1 to TRBJ1-1; D unclear. Trimming left V 1 base short and J 5 bases short, with 14 bases between. In germline, CDR1 is MGHDK, CDR2 SYGVNS. The CDR3 spans 15 residues. The CDR3 sequence is CASSEWRLSRTEAFF. CDR3 bases: TGTGCCAGCAGTGAATGGAGGCTAAGTAGGACTGAAGCTTTCTTT.

The CDR3 nucleotides are TGTGCCAGCAGTCTTAGGTTACAGGCTGAAGCTTTCTTT. It encodes CASSLRLQAEAFF. The chain couples TRBV6-6 to TRBJ1-1; possible D gene TRBD1, 5 bases. The V end lost 5 bases, the J end lost 6 bases, and 13 bases lay between the germline ends. The CDR3 contains 13 residues. The germline V gene encodes CDR1 MNHNY and CDR2 SVGAGI (reference sequence).

The chain employs TRBV9 and TRBJ2-5; 14 bases agree with TRBD2. Germline loops: CDR1 SGDLS, CDR2 YYNGEE. Losses at the gene ends were 2 bases for V and 5 bases for J; bases not matched to a gene: 5. This CDR3 region has 16 residues. CDR3 nucleotide sequence: TGTGCCAGCAGCGTGGGACTAGCGGGAGTCAGGGAGACCCAGTACTTC. It yields the protein CASSVGLAGVRETQYF.

CDR3: CATSPRSNQPQHF. The CDR3 DNA follows: TGTGCCACCAGCCCCCGTAGCAATCAGCCCCAGCATTTT. This chain links TRBV15 with TRBJ1-5, with D unclear. The V and J ends lost 5 bases and 0 bases respectively, with 5 bases between them. The germline V gene encodes CDR1 LNHNV and CDR2 YYDKDF (reference sequence). This CDR3 comprises 13 residues.

This clonotype was detected many times. The DNA for the CDR3 is TGTGCCAGCAGCGGGACAAGGGGGTACACAGATACGCAGTATTTT. It specifies CASSGTRGYTDTQYF. This sequence joins TRBV7-2 and TRBJ2-3; tentatively, D is TRBD1 (6 bases). The CDR3 consists of 15 residues. Germline CDR1 and CDR2: SGHTA and FQGNSA. V was shortened by 5 bases and J by 2 bases, with 14 bases between the two germline ends.